This T cell receptor (beta chain) came from a study of T cells expressing NK-cell markers. On the study more broadly: According to the study, TCR beta repertoires originated from sorted CD3+CD56+NKG2C+, CD3+CD56+NKG2C- and CD3+CD56-NKG2C+ T cells. HCMV serostatus: seven of eight sequenced donors positive, one negative.

CDR3 length equals 19 residues. Germline lookup yields CDR1 KGHDR and CDR2 SFDVKD. The authors made TCR beta cDNA libraries by 5'RACE template switching. This switching added a universal primer site and UMIs. TCRdb reanalyzed the 5' RACE reads, giving one entry per CDR3 protein sequence and no DNA. Its table records roughly 23,000 distinct CDR3 sequences. The sequence was obtained from a man aged 18-75 years in good health. Specimen: blood T cells: a sorted CD56 or NKG2C T cell subset, CD4+ or CD8+ T cells, or bulk PBMC T cells (not recorded which). The V call is TRBV24-1, the J call TRBJ2-3; TCRdb designates TRBD2, a call that cannot be tested without DNA. CDR3 residues: CATSDLKGRLAGKGDTQYF.